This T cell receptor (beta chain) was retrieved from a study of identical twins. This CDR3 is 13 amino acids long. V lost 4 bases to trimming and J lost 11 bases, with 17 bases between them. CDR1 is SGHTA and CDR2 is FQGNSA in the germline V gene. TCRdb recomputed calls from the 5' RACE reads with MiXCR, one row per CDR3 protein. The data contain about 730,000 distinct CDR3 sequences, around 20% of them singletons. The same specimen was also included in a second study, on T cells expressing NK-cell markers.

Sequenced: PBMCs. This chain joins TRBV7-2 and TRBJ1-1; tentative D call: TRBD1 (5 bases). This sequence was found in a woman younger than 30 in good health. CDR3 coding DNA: TGTGCCAGCAGCTCCCGAGGGGCCAGACAGGCTTTCTTT. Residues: CASSSRGARQAFF.